This T cell receptor beta chain was obtained from a study of cytomegalovirus exposure and HLA in healthy donors. General study results and limits: There were some public TCRs occurring in many donors, but most TCR sequences were rare. Prediction of most subjects' HLA-A and HLA-B alleles by TCR beta sequences was reportedly accurate. TRBV6-2, TRBV6-3 and some other V segments were excluded as indistinguishable.

Nominal health characterized the donors when sampled, though unrecorded immune exposures were likely. Regarding this clone: Antigen specificity is unknown.

There are 13 residues in the CDR3. V dropped 8 bases and J dropped 1 base, with 11 bases sitting between them. The V gene's germline CDR1 is MNHNS and CDR2 SASEGT. The PCR ran on 60 Vbeta and 13 Jbeta primers. Repertoires were generated with immunoSEQ multiplex PCR, while TCRdb's copy carries only in-frame clones and drops some. Of approximately 150,000 clones listed, roughly 80% are singletons. Sequenced input: PBMCs. J is TRBJ2-5 and V is TRBV6-1, with D possibly TRBD1 on 6 matching bases. The receptor was derived from a man in his thirties or forties in good health and CMV-seropositive. CDR3 bases: TGTGCCAGCGGTCAGGACAGCCAAGAGACCCAGTACTTC. Translated: CASGQDSQETQYF.